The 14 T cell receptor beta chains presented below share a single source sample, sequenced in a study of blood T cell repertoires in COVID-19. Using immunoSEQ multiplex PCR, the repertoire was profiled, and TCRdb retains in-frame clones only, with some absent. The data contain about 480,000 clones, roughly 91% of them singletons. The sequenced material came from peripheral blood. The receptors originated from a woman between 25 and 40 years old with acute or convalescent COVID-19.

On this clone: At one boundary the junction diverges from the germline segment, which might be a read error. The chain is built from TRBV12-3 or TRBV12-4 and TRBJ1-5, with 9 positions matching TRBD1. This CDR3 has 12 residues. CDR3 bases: TGTGCCAGCAGTAACACAGGGGGCCCTTTCAATTTT. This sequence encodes CASSNTGGPFNF.

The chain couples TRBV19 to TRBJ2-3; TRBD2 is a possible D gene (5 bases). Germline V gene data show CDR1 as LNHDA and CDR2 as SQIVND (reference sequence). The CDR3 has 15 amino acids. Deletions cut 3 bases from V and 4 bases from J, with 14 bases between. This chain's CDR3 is CASSISGVFADTQYF. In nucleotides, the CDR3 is TGTGCCAGTAGTATTTCCGGGGTGTTTGCAGATACGCAGTATTTT.

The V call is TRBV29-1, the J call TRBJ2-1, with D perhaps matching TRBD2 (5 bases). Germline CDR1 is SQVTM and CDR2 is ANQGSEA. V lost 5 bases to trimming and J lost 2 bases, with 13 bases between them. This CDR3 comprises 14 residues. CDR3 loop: CSVPPGLPYNEQFF. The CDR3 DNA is TGCAGCGTTCCCCCAGGACTCCCCTACAATGAGCAGTTCTTC.

DNA of the CDR3: TGTGCCAGCAGCTTGGTGCAGGGGGCTACCTACGAGCAGTACTTC. It encodes CASSLVQGATYEQYF. V gene TRBV5-4 combines with J gene TRBJ2-7; 8 nucleotides agree with TRBD1. Germline V CDR1 and CDR2: SGHNT, YYREEE (reference sequence). Unmatched junction bases numbered 4, after V lost 0 bases and J lost 2 bases. The CDR3 runs to 15 residues.

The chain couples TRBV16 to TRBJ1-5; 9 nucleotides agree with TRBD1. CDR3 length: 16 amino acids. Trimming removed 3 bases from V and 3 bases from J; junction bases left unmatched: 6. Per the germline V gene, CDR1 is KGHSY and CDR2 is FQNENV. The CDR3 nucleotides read TGTGCCAGCAGCCATCCGGACAGGGGCCTCAATCAGCCCCAGCATTTT. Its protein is CASSHPDRGLNQPQHF. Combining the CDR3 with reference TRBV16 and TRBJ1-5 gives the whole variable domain GEEVAQTPKHLVRGEGQKAKLYCAPIKGHSYVFWYQQVLKNEFKFLISFQNENVFDETGMPKERFSAKCLPNSPCSLEIQATKLEDSAVYFCASSHPDRGLNQPQHFGDGTRLSIL.

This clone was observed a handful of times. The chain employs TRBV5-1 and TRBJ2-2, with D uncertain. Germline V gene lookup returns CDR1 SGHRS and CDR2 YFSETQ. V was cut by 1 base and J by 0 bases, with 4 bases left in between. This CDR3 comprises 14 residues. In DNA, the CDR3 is TGCGCCAGCAGCTTGTCTCCGAACACCGGGGAGCTGTTTTTT. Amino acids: CASSLSPNTGELFF.

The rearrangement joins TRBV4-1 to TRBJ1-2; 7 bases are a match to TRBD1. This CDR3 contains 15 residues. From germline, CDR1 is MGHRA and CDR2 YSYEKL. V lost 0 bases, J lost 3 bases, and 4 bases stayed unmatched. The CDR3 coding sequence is TGCGCCAGCAGCCAAGAGTCCGGGACAGACTATGGCTACACCTTC. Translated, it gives CASSQESGTDYGYTF.

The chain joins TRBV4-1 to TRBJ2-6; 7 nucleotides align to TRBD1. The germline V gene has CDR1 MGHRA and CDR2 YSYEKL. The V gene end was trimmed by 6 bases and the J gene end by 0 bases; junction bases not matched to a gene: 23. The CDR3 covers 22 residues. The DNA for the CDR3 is TGCGCCAGCAGTTGGACAAAGCCAAGTAGAGCCACAGGGGCCTCTGGGGCCAACGTCCTGACTTTC. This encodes CASSWTKPSRATGASGANVLTF.

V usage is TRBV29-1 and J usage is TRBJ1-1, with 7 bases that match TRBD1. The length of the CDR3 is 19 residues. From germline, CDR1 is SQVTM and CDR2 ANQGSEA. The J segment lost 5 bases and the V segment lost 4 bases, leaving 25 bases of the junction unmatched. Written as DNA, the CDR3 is TGCAGCGTTGTAACGACTCAGGACAGGTCCACCCCATTTAATACTGAAGCTTTCTTT. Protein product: CSVVTTQDRSTPFNTEAFF.

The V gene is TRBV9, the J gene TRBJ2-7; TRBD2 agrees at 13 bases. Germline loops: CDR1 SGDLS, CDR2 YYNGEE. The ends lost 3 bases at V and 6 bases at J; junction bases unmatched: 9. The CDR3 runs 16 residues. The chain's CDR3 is CASSEGGLAGIGEQYF. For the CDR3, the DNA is TGTGCCAGCAGCGAGGGGGGACTAGCGGGGATCGGCGAGCAGTACTTC.

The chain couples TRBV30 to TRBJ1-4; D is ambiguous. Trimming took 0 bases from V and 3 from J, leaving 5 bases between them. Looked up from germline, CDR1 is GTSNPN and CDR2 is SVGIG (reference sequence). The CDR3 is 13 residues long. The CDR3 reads CAWSVTPNEKLFF. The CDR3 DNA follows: TGTGCCTGGAGTGTAACTCCTAATGAAAAACTGTTTTTT.

CDR3 coding DNA: TGTGCCAGCAGCAGAAGCGGGGGGCCCCAGGAGACCCAGTACTTC. Amino acids: CASSRSGGPQETQYF. The chain is built from TRBV7-6 and TRBJ2-5; 9 positions agree with TRBD2. The germline V gene encodes CDR1 SGHVS and CDR2 FNYEAQ. Trimming at V came to 5 bases and at J to 5 bases, leaving 9 bases not matched to a gene. CDR3 size: 15 residues.

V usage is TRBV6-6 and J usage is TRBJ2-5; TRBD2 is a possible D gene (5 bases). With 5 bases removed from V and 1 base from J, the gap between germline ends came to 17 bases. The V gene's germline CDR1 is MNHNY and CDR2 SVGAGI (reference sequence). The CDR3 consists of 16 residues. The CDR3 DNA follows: TGTGCCAGCAGTCCTGAGGGTTTGGAGCCCCAAGAGACCCAGTACTTC. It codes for CASSPEGLEPQETQYF.

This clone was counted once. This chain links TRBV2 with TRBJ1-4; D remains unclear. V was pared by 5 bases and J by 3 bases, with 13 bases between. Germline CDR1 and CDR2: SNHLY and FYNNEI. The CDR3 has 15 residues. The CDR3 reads CASSRRGLANEKLFF. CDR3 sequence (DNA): TGTGCCAGCAGTCGACGAGGGTTGGCTAATGAAAAACTGTTTTTT.